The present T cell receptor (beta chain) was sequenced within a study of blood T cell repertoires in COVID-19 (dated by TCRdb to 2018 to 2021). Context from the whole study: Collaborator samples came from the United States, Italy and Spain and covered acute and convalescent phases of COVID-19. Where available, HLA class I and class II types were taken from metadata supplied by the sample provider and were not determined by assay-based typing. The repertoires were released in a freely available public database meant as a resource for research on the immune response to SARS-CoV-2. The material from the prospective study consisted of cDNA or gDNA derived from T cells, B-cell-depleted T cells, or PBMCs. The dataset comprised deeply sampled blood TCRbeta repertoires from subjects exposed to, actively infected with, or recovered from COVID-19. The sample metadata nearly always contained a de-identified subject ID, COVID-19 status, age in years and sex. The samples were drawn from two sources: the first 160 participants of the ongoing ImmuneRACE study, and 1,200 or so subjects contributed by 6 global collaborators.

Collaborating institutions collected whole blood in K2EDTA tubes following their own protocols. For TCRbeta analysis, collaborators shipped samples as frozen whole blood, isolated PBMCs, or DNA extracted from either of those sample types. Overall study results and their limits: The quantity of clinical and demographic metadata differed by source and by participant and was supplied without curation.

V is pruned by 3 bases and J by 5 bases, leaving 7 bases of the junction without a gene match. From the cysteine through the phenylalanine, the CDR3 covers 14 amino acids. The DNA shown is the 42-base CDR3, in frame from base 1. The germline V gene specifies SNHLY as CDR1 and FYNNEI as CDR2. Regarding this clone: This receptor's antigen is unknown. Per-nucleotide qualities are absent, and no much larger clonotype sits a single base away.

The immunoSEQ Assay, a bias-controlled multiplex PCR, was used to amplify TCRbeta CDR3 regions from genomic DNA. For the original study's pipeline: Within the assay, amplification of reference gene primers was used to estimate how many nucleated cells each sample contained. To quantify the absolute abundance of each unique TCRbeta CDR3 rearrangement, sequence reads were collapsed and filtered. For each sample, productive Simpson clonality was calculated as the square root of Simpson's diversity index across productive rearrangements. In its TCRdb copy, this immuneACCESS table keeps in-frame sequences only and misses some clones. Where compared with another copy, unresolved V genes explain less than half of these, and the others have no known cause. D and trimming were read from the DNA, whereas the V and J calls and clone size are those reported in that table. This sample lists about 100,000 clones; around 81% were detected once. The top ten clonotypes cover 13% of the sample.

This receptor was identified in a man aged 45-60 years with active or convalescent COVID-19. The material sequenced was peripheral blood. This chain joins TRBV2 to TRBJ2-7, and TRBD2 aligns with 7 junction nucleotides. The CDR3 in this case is CASSDGEGRDEQYF. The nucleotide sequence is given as TGTGCCAGCAGTGACGGGGAGGGTCGGGACGAGCAGTACTTC.